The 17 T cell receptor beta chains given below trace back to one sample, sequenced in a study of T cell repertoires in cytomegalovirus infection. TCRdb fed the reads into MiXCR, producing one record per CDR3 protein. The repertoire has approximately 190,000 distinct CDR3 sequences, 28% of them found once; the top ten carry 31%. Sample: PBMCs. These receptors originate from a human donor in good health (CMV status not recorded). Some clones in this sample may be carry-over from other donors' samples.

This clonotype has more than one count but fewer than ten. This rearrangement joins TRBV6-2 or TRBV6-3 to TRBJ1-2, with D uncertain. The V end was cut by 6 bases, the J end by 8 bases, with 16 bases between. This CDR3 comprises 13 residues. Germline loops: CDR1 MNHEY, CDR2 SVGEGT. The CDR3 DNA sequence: TGTGCCAGCAGGGAGAGAGAATATGACGGCTACACCTTC. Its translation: CASREREYDGYTF.

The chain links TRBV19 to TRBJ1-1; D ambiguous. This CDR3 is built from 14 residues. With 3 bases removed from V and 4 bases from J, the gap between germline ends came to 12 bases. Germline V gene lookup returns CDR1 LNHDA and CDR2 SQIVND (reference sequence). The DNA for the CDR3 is TGTGCCAGTAGTATTAACGTCCCGAGCACTGAAGCTTTCTTT. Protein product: CASSINVPSTEAFF.

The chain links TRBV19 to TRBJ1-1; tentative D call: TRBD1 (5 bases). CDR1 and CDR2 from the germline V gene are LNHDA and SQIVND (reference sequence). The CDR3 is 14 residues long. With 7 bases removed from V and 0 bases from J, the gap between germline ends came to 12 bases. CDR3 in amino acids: CASTWDSLNTEAFF. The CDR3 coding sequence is TGTGCCAGTACTTGGGACTCCCTGAACACTGAAGCTTTCTTT. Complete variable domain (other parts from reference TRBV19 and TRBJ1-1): DGGITQSPKYLFRKEGQNVTLSCEQNLNHDAMYWYRQDPGQGLRLIYYSQIVNDFQKGDIAEGYSVSREKKESFPLTVTSAQKNPTAFYLCASTWDSLNTEAFFGQGTRLTVV.

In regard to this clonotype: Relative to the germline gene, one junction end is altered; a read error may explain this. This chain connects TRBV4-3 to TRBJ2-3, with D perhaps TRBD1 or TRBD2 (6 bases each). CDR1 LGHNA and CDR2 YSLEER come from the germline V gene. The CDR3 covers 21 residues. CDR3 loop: CPSSQDVARRGNPRGTDTQYF. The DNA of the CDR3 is TGCCCCAGCAGCCAAGATGTAGCTAGGAGGGGGAATCCTAGGGGAACAGATACTCAGTATTTT.

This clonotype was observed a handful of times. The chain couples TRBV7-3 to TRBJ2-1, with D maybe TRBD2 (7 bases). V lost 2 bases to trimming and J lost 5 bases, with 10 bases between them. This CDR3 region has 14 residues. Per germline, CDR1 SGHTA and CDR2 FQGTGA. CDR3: CASSLAGADNEQFF. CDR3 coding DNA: TGTGCCAGCAGCTTAGCGGGGGCCGACAATGAGCAGTTCTTC.

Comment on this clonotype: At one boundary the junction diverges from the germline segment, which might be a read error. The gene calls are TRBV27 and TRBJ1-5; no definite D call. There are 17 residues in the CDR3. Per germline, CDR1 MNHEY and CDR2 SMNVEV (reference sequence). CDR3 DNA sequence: TGTGCCAGCCGTTTAGGGTGGGAGTCTCCAAGCAATCAGCCCCAGCATTTT. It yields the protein CASRLGWESPSNQPQHF.

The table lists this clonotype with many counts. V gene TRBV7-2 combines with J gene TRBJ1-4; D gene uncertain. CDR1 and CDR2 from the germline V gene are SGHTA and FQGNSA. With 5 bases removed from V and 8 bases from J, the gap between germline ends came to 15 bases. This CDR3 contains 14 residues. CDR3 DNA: TGTGCCAGCAGCCTACACCCCGCCAGCGAAAAACTGTTTTTT. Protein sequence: CASSLHPASEKLFF.

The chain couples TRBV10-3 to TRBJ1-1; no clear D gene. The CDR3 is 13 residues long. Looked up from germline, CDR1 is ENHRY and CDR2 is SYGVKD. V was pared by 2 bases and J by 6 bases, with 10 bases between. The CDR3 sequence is CAISEKTQPEAFF. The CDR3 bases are TGTGCCATCAGTGAGAAAACTCAACCTGAAGCTTTCTTT.

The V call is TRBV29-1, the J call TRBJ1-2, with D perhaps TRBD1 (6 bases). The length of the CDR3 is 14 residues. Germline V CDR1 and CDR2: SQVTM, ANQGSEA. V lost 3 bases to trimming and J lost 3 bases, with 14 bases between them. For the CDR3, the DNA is TGCAGCGTTGAGAAATTCGGACAGCACTATGGCTACACCTTC. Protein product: CSVEKFGQHYGYTF.

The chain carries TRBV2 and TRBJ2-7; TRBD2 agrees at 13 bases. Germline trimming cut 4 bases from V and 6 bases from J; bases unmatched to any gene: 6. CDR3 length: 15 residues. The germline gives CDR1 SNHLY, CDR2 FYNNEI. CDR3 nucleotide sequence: TGTGCCAGCAGTGGAGGGACTAGCGGGGACGGCGAGCAGTACTTC. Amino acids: CASSGGTSGDGEQYF.

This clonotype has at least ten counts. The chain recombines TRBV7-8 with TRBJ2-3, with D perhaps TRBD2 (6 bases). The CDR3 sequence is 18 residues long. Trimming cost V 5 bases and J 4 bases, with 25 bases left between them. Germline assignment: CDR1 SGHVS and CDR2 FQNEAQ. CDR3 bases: TGTGCCAGCAGCCAAATAGCGGTCTCACAGGAGGGGTCAGATACGCAGTATTTT. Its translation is CASSQIAVSQEGSDTQYF.

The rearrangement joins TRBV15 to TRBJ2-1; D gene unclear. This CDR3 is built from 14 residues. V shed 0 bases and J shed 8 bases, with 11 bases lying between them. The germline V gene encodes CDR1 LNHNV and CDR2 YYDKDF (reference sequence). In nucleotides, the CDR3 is TGTGCCACCAGCAGAGAAGAAAGAAGCTATGAGCAGTTCTTC. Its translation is CATSREERSYEQFF.

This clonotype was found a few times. Here the CDR3 DNA reads TGTGCCAGCAGTTTGCATGCAACTAATGAAAAACTGTTTTTT. Translated, it gives CASSLHATNEKLFF. The rearrangement uses TRBV25-1 and TRBJ1-4; no reliable D call. Trimming took off 5 bases at V and 0 bases at J, with 7 bases between the two ends. The CDR3 covers 14 residues. Germline lookup yields CDR1 MGHDK and CDR2 SYGVNS. The variable domain in full, with the rest retrieved from reference TRBV25-1 and TRBJ1-4, is EADIYQTPRYLVIGTGKKITLECSQTMGHDKMYWYQQDPGMELHLIHYSYGVNSTEKGDLSSESTVSRIRTEHFPLTLESARPSHTSQYLCASSLHATNEKLFFGSGTQLSVL.

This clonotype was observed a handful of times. This CDR3 is CASSQDRENTEAFF. The CDR3 nucleotides read TGTGCCAGCAGCCAAGATCGAGAGAACACTGAAGCTTTCTTT. The chain couples TRBV4-2 to TRBJ1-1; no clear D gene. CDR3 length: 14 residues. V lost 0 bases to trimming and J lost 1 base, with 6 bases between them. Germline values: CDR1 LGHNA, CDR2 YNFKEQ.

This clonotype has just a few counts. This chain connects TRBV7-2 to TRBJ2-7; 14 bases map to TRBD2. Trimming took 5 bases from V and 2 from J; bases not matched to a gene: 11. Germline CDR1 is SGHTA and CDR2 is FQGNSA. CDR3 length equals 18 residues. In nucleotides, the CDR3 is TGTGCCAGCAGCCCGACTAGCGGGGGGGCCACCGTGGCCTACGAGCAGTACTTC. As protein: CASSPTSGGATVAYEQYF.

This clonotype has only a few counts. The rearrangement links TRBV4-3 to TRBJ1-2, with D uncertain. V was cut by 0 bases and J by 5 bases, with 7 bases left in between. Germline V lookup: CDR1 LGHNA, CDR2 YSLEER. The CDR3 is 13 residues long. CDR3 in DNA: TGCGCCAGCAGCCAAGACCGCCAGTATGGCTACACCTTC. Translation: CASSQDRQYGYTF.

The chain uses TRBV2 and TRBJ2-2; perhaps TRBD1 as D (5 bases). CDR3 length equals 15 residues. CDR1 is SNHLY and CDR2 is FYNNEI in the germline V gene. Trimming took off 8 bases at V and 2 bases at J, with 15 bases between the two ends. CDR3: CASGDSQVNTGELFF. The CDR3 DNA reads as TGTGCCAGCGGAGACAGCCAAGTAAACACCGGGGAGCTGTTTTTT.